The 4 T cell receptor beta chains presented below share a single source sample, sequenced in a study of T-cell reconstitution after alpha-beta-depleted transplantation in children (dated by TCRdb to about 2016). The treatment or condition label on this specimen signifies: allogeneic hematopoietic cell transplantation with graft depleted of TCRalphabeta T cells and CD19 B cells. The library relied on PCR. Sequencing took place on an Illumina HiSeq 2500. TCR libraries were prepared with molecular barcoding, using unique molecular identifiers to normalize TCRbeta repertoire quantification. TCRdb reprocessed the public reads (quality trimming at Q25 with fastp, clone calling with MiXCR) and kept in-frame beta chains. Each record represents a unique CDR3 protein, reported with the most common genes and DNA among its rows. In all, the sample holds fewer than 700,000 distinct CDR3 sequences, and about 23% of those were seen once. The top ten hold 14% of the sample.

Sequences were derived from PBMCs, mostly from graft donor cells, sampled 360 days after TCRalphabeta/CD19-depleted stem cell transplant. These receptors originate from a boy under three years old who had a stem cell transplant for acute myeloid leukemia, so the T cells may come from the graft donor.

This clonotype was found a few times. This sequence joins TRBV6-5 and TRBJ2-1, with TRBD2 as a possible D gene (6 bases). The CDR3 spans 15 residues. Germline assignment: CDR1 MNHEY and CDR2 SVGAGI. Trimming cost V 4 bases and J 7 bases, with 17 bases left between them. CDR3 coding DNA: TGTGCCAGCAGTTCCCCCAACTCGGCGGGGAATGAGCAGTTCTTC. This translates into CASSSPNSAGNEQFF.

The gene calls are TRBV28 and TRBJ2-5, with unresolved D. Germline V CDR1 and CDR2: MDHEN, SYDVKM. The CDR3 spans 15 residues. Trimming removed 1 base from V and 0 bases from J, with 9 bases in between. CDR3 sequence (DNA): TGTGCCAGCAGTTTATTGGCCGGGTACCAAGAGACCCAGTACTTC. Residues: CASSLLAGYQETQYF.

Remarks on this clonotype: Germline is not matched at one junction end, which may reflect a read error. The chain recombines TRBV20-1 with TRBJ2-1; D not resolved. This CDR3 is 14 amino acids long. CDR1 DFQATT and CDR2 SNEGSKA come from the germline V gene (reference sequence). As DNA, the CDR3 is TGCAGTGCGAGAGACCCCGCTTTTTACAATGAGCAGTTCTTC. Protein product: CSARDPAFYNEQFF.

Ten or more counts support this clonotype. The V and J genes are TRBV29-1 and TRBJ1-5; 7 bases are shared with TRBD1. Per germline, CDR1 SQVTM and CDR2 ANQGSEA. The CDR3 runs to 12 residues. Trimming cost V 6 bases and J 7 bases; bases outside gene matches: 6. This chain's CDR3 is CSVGDSGQPQHF. The CDR3, as DNA: TGCAGCGTAGGGGACAGTGGGCAGCCCCAGCATTTT.